The 17 T cell receptor beta chains below come from one sample, sequenced in a study of cytomegalovirus exposure and HLA in healthy donors (TCRdb year 2017). The library was produced with the immunoSEQ multiplex PCR assay. A mixture of 60 forward primers for TCR Vbeta segments and 13 reverse primers for TCR Jbeta segments was used in the multiplex PCR. This is the immuneACCESS table as TCRdb keeps it, with only in-frame sequences that have V and J called. A part of the clones is gone; compared with another copy, unresolved V genes explain less than half, and the rest is unexplained. The sample table contains 150,000 to 200,000 clones; only one count was recorded for approximately 80% of them. Together, the top ten hold around 1.2% of the sample. The sample consisted of PBMCs. The receptors originated from a girl under 10 years old in good health and CMV-seropositive.

The chain has TRBV4-2 and TRBJ2-3; 9 bases align to TRBD2. CDR3 size: 16 residues. V shed 0 bases and J 6 bases; nucleotides not matched to a gene: 7. Germline V gives CDR1 LGHNA, CDR2 YNFKEQ. The CDR3 reads CASSQDRGLAWDTQYF. CDR3 DNA: TGTGCCAGCAGCCAAGATAGGGGACTAGCATGGGATACGCAGTATTTT.

The V call is TRBV15, the J call TRBJ1-2; D might be TRBD1 (6 bases). Trimming pared 5 bases from V and 8 bases from J, leaving 15 bases between. The CDR3 loop spans 13 amino acids. Germline V gives CDR1 LNHNV, CDR2 YYDKDF (reference sequence). DNA of the CDR3: TGTGCCACCAGCCCGACAGGAGGATCAGGCTACACCTTC. Translated: CATSPTGGSGYTF.

CDR3 loop: CAKSTSGTSQETQYF. The CDR3 DNA reads as TGTGCCAAGTCGACCAGCGGGACGTCACAAGAGACCCAGTACTTC. This chain joins TRBV27 and TRBJ2-5; 7 nucleotides agree with TRBD2. Germline V gene data show CDR1 as MNHEY and CDR2 as SMNVEV (reference sequence). This CDR3 comprises 15 residues. V shed 10 bases, J shed 2 bases, and the junction held 13 bases outside the gene matches.

This clone was found a few times. The V gene is TRBV9, the J gene TRBJ2-1, with 8 bases that match TRBD1. The CDR3 is 14 amino acids. Germline V gene lookup returns CDR1 SGDLS and CDR2 YYNGEE. V was clipped by 5 bases and J by 5 bases; unmatched bases: 6. The CDR3 protein is CASSMTGANNEQFF. The DNA for the CDR3 is TGTGCCAGCAGTATGACAGGGGCAAACAATGAGCAGTTCTTC.

In its sample, this clone was seen a few times. The chain combines TRBV27 with TRBJ1-1, with D maybe TRBD1 (6 bases). The CDR3 spans 13 residues. V was cut by 5 bases and J by 5 bases, with 12 bases left in between. The germline CDR1 and CDR2 sequences are MNHEY and SMNVEV (reference sequence). In nucleotides, the CDR3 is TGTGCCAGCAGTCTGTTCAGGGGAACTGAAGCTTTCTTT. Residues: CASSLFRGTEAFF.

V is TRBV6-1 and J is TRBJ1-5; D is ambiguous. Trimming stripped 0 bases from V and 6 bases from J, with 15 bases between. Germline V lookup: CDR1 MNHNS, CDR2 SASEGT. The CDR3 has 16 amino acids. The CDR3 nucleotides are TGTGCCAGCAGTGAAGCGCAGCTGTACTCGGGTCAGCCCCAGCATTTT. Protein sequence: CASSEAQLYSGQPQHF.

The CDR3 bases are TGTGCCAGCAGCCCCCAGCGGGGGGCTGCCTACAATGAGCAGTTCTTC. This translates into CASSPQRGAAYNEQFF. The chain carries TRBV5-4 and TRBJ2-1; 9 bases fit TRBD2. J gave up 2 bases and V 4 bases, and 7 bases lay outside the gene matches. Germline-derived CDR1 and CDR2 are SGHNT and YYREEE (reference sequence). The CDR3 runs 16 residues.

The chain joins TRBV2 to TRBJ2-1, with a weak D call TRBD1 (6 bases). The V and J ends lost 7 bases and 4 bases respectively, with 14 bases between them. The CDR3 consists of 14 residues. Germline assignment: CDR1 SNHLY and CDR2 FYNNEI. CDR3 DNA sequence: TGTGCCAGCAAGATCAGGACAGATTACAATGAGCAGTTCTTC. This translates into CASKIRTDYNEQFF.

The rearrangement links TRBV5-4 to TRBJ2-1, with 8 bases identical to TRBD2. J was trimmed by 5 bases and V by 5 bases; bases with no gene match: 15. The length of the CDR3 is 17 residues. Germline V gene sequence: CDR1 SGHNT, CDR2 YYREEE (reference sequence). The DNA for the CDR3 is TGTGCCAGCAGTTCAATGGGGGGCGGGGGGACAAACAATGAGCAGTTCTTC. This translates into CASSSMGGGGTNNEQFF.

This chain joins TRBV2 and TRBJ1-2; the D is unclear. The CDR3 is made up of 13 amino acids. The germline V and J ends were trimmed by 3 bases and 4 bases, with 9 bases remaining between them. The germline V gene has CDR1 SNHLY and CDR2 FYNNEI. CDR3 coding DNA: TGTGCCAGCAGTGAGGTCAGGCGCTATGGCTACACCTTC. As protein: CASSEVRRYGYTF. The full variable domain, completed using reference TRBV2 and TRBJ1-2, is EPEVTQTPSHQVTQMGQEVILRCVPISNHLYFYWYRQILGQKVEFLVSFYNNEISEKSEIFDDQFSVERPDGSNFTLKIRSTKLEDSAMYFCASSEVRRYGYTFGSGTRLTVV.

The chain couples TRBV7-9 to TRBJ1-2, with D perhaps TRBD1 (6 bases). Trimming left V 1 base short and J 5 bases short, with 14 bases between. Germline V lookup: CDR1 SEHNR, CDR2 FQNEAQ (reference sequence). The length of the CDR3 is 15 residues. CDR3 DNA: TGTGCCAGCAGCTTAGGGCAGGGGAACAGATATGGCTACACCTTC. It is translated as CASSLGQGNRYGYTF.

This clone was counted a few times. The chain combines TRBV6-5 with TRBJ2-2; 11 nucleotides align to TRBD2. Looked up from germline, CDR1 is MNHEY and CDR2 is SVGAGI. V was clipped by 7 bases and J by 8 bases; unmatched bases: 9. The CDR3 runs 15 residues. The CDR3 sequence is CASKGVSGGVGELFF. The CDR3, as DNA: TGTGCCAGCAAAGGAGTTAGCGGGGGGGTTGGGGAGCTGTTTTTT.

Only one count was recorded for this clone. This sample also contains other DNA sequences that code for the same CDR3. V usage is TRBV30 and J usage is TRBJ2-7; 7 bases agree with TRBD1. CDR3 length: 11 residues. Trimming took 4 bases from V and 3 from J; bases not matched to a gene: 0. Looked up from germline, CDR1 is GTSNPN and CDR2 is SVGIG (reference sequence). The CDR3 spells CAWTGGYEQYF. CDR3 nucleotide sequence: TGTGCCTGGACAGGGGGCTACGAGCAGTACTTC. The full variable domain, rest sourced from reference TRBV30 and TRBJ2-7, is SQTIHQWPATLVQPVGSPLSLECTVEGTSNPNLYWYRQAAGRGLQLLFYSVGIGQISSEVPQNLSASRPQDRQFILSSKKLLLSDSGFYLCAWTGGYEQYFGPGTRLTVT.

The chain links TRBV6-5 to TRBJ1-1; 8 bases fit TRBD1. Germline V gene data show CDR1 as MNHEY and CDR2 as SVGAGI. With 8 bases clipped from V and 6 bases from J, the junction kept 8 bases outside the gene matches. The CDR3 loop spans 13 amino acids. The CDR3 loop is CASWGTGRSEAFF. The CDR3 DNA sequence: TGTGCCAGCTGGGGGACAGGACGGTCTGAAGCTTTCTTT.

This clone was seen a single time. The rearrangement joins TRBV30 to TRBJ2-2, with 8 bases lining up with TRBD2. The ends lost 5 bases at V and 5 bases at J; junction bases unmatched: 10. Germline CDR1 and CDR2: GTSNPN and SVGIG (reference sequence). This CDR3 contains 15 residues. The CDR3: CAWVKNSGITGELFF. The CDR3 coding sequence is TGTGCCTGGGTAAAAAATAGCGGGATAACCGGGGAGCTGTTTTTT. The full variable domain, its missing parts supplied by reference TRBV30 and TRBJ2-2, is SQTIHQWPATLVQPVGSPLSLECTVEGTSNPNLYWYRQAAGRGLQLLFYSVGIGQISSEVPQNLSASRPQDRQFILSSKKLLLSDSGFYLCAWVKNSGITGELFFGEGSRLTVL.

V gene TRBV5-1 combines with J gene TRBJ1-1; D remains unclear. The CDR3 is 11 amino acids. Per the germline V gene, CDR1 is SGHRS and CDR2 is YFSETQ. The germline V and J ends were trimmed by 6 bases and 5 bases, with 8 bases remaining between them. CDR3 protein: CASTFPTEAFF. The CDR3 bases are TGCGCCAGCACCTTCCCGACTGAAGCTTTCTTT. The variable domain in full, completed from reference TRBV5-1 and TRBJ1-1, reads KAGVTQTPRYLIKTRGQQVTLSCSPISGHRSVSWYQQTPGQGLQFLFEYFSETQRNKGNFPGRFSGRQFSNSRSEMNVSTLELGDSALYLCASTFPTEAFFGQGTRLTVV.

This clone was detected a few times. V usage is TRBV5-5 and J usage is TRBJ2-7; 7 bases map to TRBD1. The CDR3 extends over 13 amino acids. The germline gives CDR1 SGHKS, CDR2 YYEKEE (reference sequence). The V and J ends lost 5 bases and 7 bases, in that order; junction bases with no gene match: 9. CDR3 sequence (DNA): TGTGCCAGCAGTCGACAGGGCTTAGGGGAGCAGTACTTC. Amino acid sequence: CASSRQGLGEQYF.